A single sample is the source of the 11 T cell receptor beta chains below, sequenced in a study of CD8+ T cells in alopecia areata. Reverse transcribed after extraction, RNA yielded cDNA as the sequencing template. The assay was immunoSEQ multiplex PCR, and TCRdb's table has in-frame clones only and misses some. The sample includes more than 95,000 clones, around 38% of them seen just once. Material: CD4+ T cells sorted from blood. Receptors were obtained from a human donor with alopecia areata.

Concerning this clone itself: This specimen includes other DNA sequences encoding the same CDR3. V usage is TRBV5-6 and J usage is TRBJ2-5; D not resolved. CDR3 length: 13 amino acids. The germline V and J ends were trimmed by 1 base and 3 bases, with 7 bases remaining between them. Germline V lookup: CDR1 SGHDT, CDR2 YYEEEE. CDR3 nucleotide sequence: TGTGCCAGCAGCTTGAGACCCAAAGAGACCCAGTACTTC. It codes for CASSLRPKETQYF.

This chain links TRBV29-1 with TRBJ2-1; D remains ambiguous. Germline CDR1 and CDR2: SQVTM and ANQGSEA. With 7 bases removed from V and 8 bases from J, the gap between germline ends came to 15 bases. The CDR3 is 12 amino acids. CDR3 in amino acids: CSADRNPYEQFF. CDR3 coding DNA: TGCAGCGCTGACCGGAACCCCTATGAGCAGTTCTTC.

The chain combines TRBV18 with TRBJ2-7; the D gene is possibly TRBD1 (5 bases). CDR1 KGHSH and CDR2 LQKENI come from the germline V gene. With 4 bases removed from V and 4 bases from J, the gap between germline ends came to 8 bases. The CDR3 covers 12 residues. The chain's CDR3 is CASSHRQYEQYF. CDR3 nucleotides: TGTGCCAGCTCACACCGACAGTACGAGCAGTACTTC. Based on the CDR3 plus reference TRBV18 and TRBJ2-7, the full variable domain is NAGVMQNPRHLVRRRGQEARLRCSPMKGHSHVYWYRQLPEEGLKFMVYLQKENIIDESGMPKERFSAEFPKEGPSILRIQQVVRGDSAAYFCASSHRQYEQYFGPGTRLTVT.

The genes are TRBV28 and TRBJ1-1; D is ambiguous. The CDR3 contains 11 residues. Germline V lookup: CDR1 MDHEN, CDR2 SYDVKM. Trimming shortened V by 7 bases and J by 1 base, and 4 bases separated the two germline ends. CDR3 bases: TGTGCCAGCAATTCGAACACTGAAGCTTTCTTT. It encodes CASNSNTEAFF.

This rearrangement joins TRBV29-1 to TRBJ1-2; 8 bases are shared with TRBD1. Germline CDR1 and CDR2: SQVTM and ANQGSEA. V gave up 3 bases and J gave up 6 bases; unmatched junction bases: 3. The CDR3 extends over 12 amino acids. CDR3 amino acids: CSVDGTGHGYTF. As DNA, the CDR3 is TGCAGCGTTGATGGGACAGGACATGGCTACACCTTC.

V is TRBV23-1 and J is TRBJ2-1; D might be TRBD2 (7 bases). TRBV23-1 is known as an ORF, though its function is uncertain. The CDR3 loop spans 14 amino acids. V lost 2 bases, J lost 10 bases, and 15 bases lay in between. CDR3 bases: TGCGCCAGCAGTCAACGAGGGGGGGCCCAGGAGCAGTTCTTC. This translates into CASSQRGGAQEQFF.

In DNA form, the CDR3 reads TGCAGCGGCGGGTGGAGTACTGAAGCTTTCTTT. Translating it yields CSGGWSTEAFF. The V and J genes are TRBV29-1 and TRBJ1-1; D gene unclear. The germline V gene has CDR1 SQVTM and CDR2 ANQGSEA. The length of the CDR3 is 11 residues. Trimming removed 7 bases from V and 5 bases from J, with 11 bases in between.

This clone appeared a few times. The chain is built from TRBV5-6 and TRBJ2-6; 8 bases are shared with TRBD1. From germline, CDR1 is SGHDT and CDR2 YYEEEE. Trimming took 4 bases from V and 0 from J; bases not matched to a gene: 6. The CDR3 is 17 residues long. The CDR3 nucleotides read TGTGCCAGCAGCAGGAACAGGGGGAGCTCTGGGGCCAACGTCCTGACTTTC. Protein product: CASSRNRGSSGANVLTF.

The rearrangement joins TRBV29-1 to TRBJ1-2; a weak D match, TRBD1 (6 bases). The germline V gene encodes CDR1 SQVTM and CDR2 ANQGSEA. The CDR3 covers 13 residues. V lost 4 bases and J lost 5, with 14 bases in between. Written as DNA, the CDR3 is TGCAGCGTTGGCCGAGGGGGGAAGTATGGCTACACCTTC. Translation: CSVGRGGKYGYTF. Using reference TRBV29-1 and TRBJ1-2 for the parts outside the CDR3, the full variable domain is SAVISQKPSRDICQRGTSLTIQCQVDSQVTMMFWYRQQPGQSLTLIATANQGSEATYESGFVIDKFPISRPNLTFSTLTVSNMSPEDSSIYLCSVGRGGKYGYTFGSGTRLTVV.

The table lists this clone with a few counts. The CDR3, as DNA: TGTGCCAGCAGCCAAGGGACTAGCGGGAGGGATGAGCAGTTCTTC. This gives the protein CASSQGTSGRDEQFF. J is TRBJ2-1 and V is TRBV4-2, with 15 bases fitting TRBD2. The germline CDR1 and CDR2 sequences are LGHNA and YNFKEQ. Trimming took 1 base from V and 8 from J; bases not matched to a gene: 0. The CDR3 extends over 15 amino acids.

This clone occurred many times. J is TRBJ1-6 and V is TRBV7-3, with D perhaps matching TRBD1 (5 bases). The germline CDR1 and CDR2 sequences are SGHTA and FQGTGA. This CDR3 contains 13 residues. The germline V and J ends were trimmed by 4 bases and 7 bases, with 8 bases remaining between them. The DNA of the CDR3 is TGTGCCAGCAGCTCGGCAGGGAATTCACCCCTCCACTTT. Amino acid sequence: CASSSAGNSPLHF.